This TCR beta chain was found in a study of blood T cell repertoires in COVID-19. The CDR3 extends over 14 amino acids. The germline CDR1 and CDR2 sequences are SGDLS and YYNGEE. Trimming took off 5 bases at V and 2 bases at J, with 14 bases between the two ends. Profiled with immunoSEQ multiplex PCR; TCRdb holds only in-frame clones, not every one. This table has tens of thousands of clones, about 79% appearing once. Sequencing input: peripheral blood. The receptor's source is a woman aged 60-75 years with acute or convalescent COVID-19. The V and J genes are TRBV9 and TRBJ2-7; D might be TRBD2 (5 bases). CDR3 coding DNA: TGTGCCAGCAGTACGGAGGCGGGCCCCTACGAGCAGTACTTC. This translates into CASSTEAGPYEQYF.